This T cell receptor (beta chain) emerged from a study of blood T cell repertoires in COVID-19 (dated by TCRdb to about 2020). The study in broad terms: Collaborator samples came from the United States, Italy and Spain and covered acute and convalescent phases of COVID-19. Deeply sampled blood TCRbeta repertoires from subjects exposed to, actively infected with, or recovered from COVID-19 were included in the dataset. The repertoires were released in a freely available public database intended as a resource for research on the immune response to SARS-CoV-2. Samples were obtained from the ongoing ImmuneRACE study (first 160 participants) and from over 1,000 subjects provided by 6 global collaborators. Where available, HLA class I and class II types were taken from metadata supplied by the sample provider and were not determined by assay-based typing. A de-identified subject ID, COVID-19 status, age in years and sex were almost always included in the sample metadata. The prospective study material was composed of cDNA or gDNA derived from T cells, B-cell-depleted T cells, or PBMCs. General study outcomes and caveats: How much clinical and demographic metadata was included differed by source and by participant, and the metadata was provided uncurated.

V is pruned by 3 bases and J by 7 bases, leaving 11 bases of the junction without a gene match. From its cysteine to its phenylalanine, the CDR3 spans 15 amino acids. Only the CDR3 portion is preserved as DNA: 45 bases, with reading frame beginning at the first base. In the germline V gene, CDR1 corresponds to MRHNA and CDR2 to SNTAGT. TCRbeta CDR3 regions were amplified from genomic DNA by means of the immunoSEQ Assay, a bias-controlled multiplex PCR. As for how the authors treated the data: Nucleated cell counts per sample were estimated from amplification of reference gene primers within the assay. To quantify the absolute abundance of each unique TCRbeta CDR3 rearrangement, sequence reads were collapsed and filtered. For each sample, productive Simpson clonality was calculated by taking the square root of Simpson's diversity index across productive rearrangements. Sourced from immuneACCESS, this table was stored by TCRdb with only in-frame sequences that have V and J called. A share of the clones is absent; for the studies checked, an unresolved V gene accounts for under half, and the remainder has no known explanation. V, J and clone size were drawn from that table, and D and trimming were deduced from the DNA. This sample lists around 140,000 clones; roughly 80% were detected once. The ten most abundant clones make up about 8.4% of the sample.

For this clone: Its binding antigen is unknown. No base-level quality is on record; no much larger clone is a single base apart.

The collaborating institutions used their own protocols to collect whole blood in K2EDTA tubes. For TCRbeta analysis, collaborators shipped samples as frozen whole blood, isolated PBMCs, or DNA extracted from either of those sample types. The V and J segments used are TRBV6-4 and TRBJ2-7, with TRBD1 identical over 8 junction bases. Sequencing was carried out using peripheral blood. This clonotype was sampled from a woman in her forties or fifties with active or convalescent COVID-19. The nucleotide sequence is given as TGTGCCAGCAGTGATCGGGACAGGCCGTTCGCAGAGCAGTACTTC. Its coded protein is CASSDRDRPFAEQYF.